The T cell receptor (beta chain) under discussion was sequenced for a study of T cell changes during pregnancy in multiple sclerosis. Data came from immunoSEQ multiplex PCR; TCRdb stores just in-frame clones and leaves some out. The sample holds some 14,000 clones; around nine tenths are singletons and the top ten take about 8.7%. The origin of this receptor is a female donor with multiple sclerosis, enrolled in a pregnancy study. The sample was CD8+ T cells from peripheral blood mononuclear cells, taken in the first trimester of pregnancy.

The DNA for the CDR3 is TGTGCCAGCAGTCCCTATGAACAGGAAAATGAGCAGTTCTTC. Its translation is CASSPYEQENEQFF. This chain connects TRBV27 to TRBJ2-1; D possibly corresponds to TRBD1 (5 bases). This CDR3 contains 14 residues. V lost 5 bases and J lost 7, with 15 bases in between. Looked up from germline, CDR1 is MNHEY and CDR2 is SMNVEV (reference sequence).